Listed below are T cell receptor beta chains from one sample, sequenced in a study of blood T cell repertoires in COVID-19. The data were produced by immunoSEQ multiplex PCR, yet TCRdb's version contains in-frame clones alone and is incomplete. The sample records approximately 490,000 clones, 80% to 90% being singletons. The specimen was PBMCs or T cells enriched from blood (not recorded which). The receptors shown here come from a woman aged 55 to 70 who had recovered from COVID-19. The conserved cysteine and the conserved F or W are not part of the CDR3 here. D genes are given only for firm matches. Size values are once, few and many counts, or a class for expanded clones, and some rows have none.

abundance	v_gene	j_gene	d_gene	CDR3aa
.	TRBV19	TRBJ1-1	.	ASSSQGDTEAF
.	TRBV9	TRBJ2-1	TRBD2	ASTLAGLSYNEQF
few	TRBV4-1	TRBJ1-5	.	ASSQELAGNQPQH
.	TRBV7-6	TRBJ2-7	.	ASSKNYEQY
few	TRBV7-6	TRBJ1-1	.	ASSSRARREGNTEAF
once	TRBV7-6	TRBJ1-3	.	ASGPYEGNTIY
.	TRBV5-1	TRBJ1-1	.	ASSLESGAEAF
.	TRBV6-6	TRBJ1-2	TRBD1	ASSKTGDGYT
.	TRBV12-3/TRBV12-4	TRBJ2-1	TRBD1	ASSTGENEQF
.	TRBV9	TRBJ1-1	TRBD1	ASSPTGGNEAF
.	TRBV5-1	TRBJ1-6	TRBD1	ASSEGQGSLNSPLH
.	TRBV12-5	TRBJ2-7	.	ASGLGGYEQY
.	TRBV18	TRBJ2-5	TRBD2	ASSLTGLAGPGETQY
once	TRBV5-1	TRBJ2-5	.	ASSSLNGVEETQY
.	TRBV7-2	TRBJ1-1	.	ASSLTPGLSTEAF
once	TRBV24-1	TRBJ1-2	TRBD1	ATSDRGQGPNYGYT
.	TRBV5-1	TRBJ1-2	.	ASSLGAAGSNYGYT
.	TRBV2	TRBJ1-3	.	ASRVGPNTIY
.	TRBV7-8	TRBJ2-1	TRBD2	ASSRGTSGLNEQF
.	TRBV6-4	TRBJ2-6	.	ASRATASGANVLT
.	TRBV7-9	TRBJ1-2	TRBD1	ASSIRTGDGYT
.	TRBV5-5	TRBJ1-2	.	ASSLTNRVEGYT
.	TRBV3-1/TRBV3-2	TRBJ1-3	.	ASSQGLGSGNTIY
.	TRBV2	TRBJ2-7	.	ATETVQDEQY
once	TRBV9	TRBJ2-3	TRBD2	ASSVGTSGGNTQY
.	TRBV5-1	TRBJ2-7	.	ASSLQVDPYEQY
once	TRBV3-1/TRBV3-2	TRBJ2-1	.	ASSTYNEQF
.	TRBV6-1	TRBJ1-5	.	ASSDGAALQPQH
.	TRBV7-7	TRBJ2-5	TRBD2	ASSFTSGVQETQY
.	TRBV5-1	TRBJ1-2	TRBD1	ASKTGTGYGYT
once	TRBV27	TRBJ1-5	.	ASSLAGERPQH
once	TRBV11-2	TRBJ1-6	.	ASSLVHYNSPLH
.	TRBV7-9	TRBJ1-4	.	ASSFFRIATNEKLF